What follows is one T cell receptor (beta chain) and its context. Its antigen is currently unknown. Profiling relied on immunoSEQ multiplex PCR, and the TCRdb table lists in-frame clones only, not all of them. The repertoire has about 60,000 clones, more than 80% of them found once; the top ten carry around 8%. This CDR3 is 13 amino acids long. Trimming pared 6 bases from V and 1 base from J, leaving 7 bases between. Per germline, CDR1 MDHEN and CDR2 SYDVKM. Time point of the sample: cycle 4 day 1 (C4D1), after five to seven weeks of nivolumab. Brentuximab vedotin exposure varied, and every patient relapsed after autologous stem cell transplantation. The sample belongs to a study of PD-1 blockade in classical Hodgkin lymphoma. Study-wide points: Patients newly diagnosed and complete responders had comparable baseline diversity. Patients were excluded if nivolumab began under 1 year after ASCT (the autologous transplant).

This specimen consisted of peripheral blood mononuclear cells (PBMCs), obtained before the fourth cycle of nivolumab. The chain has TRBV28 and TRBJ1-5, with D possibly matching TRBD1 (5 bases). This sequence originates from a human donor with classical Hodgkin lymphoma. The CDR3 nucleotides read TGTGCCAGCAGGGGGGACAGCAATCAGCCCCAGCATTTT. Its protein product is CASRGDSNQPQHF.